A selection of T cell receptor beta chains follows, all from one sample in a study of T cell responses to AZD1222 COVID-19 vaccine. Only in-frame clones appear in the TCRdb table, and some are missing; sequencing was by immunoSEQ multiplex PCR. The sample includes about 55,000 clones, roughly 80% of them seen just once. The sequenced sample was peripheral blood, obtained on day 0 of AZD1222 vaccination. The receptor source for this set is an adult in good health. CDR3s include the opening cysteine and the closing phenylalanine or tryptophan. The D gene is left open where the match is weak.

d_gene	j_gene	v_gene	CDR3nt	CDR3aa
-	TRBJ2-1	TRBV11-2	TGTGCCAGCAGCTTGTCTCTCATCGGCTCCTACAATGAGCAGTTCTTC	CASSLSLIGSYNEQFF
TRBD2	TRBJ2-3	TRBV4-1	TGCGCCAGCAGCCAAGATGTAGCGGGAGGGAGGAATACGCAGTATTTT	CASSQDVAGGRNTQYF
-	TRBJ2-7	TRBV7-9	TGTGCCAGCAGCTCAGAGTGGGGGGACCCCTACGAGCAGTACTTC	CASSSEWGDPYEQYF
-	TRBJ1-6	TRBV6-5	TGTGCCAGCACCGCCTCCCGGCGGGTGGATTCACCCCTCCACTTT	CASTASRRVDSPLHF
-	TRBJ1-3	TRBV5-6	TGTGCCAGCAGCTTGAATGGCGGACCCAATTCTGGAAACACCATATATTTT	CASSLNGGPNSGNTIYF
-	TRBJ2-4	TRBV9	TGTGCCAGCAGCGTAGGTCCTGGGGTAAACATTCAGTACTTC	CASSVGPGVNIQYF
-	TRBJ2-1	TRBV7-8	TGTGCCAGCAGCGCCGGAGGGGGAGGTGAAGATGAGCAGTTCTTC	CASSAGGGGEDEQFF
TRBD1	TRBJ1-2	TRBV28	TGTGCCAGCACCACTCTGGCCCGGGACAGGGATGGCTACACCTTC	CASTTLARDRDGYTF
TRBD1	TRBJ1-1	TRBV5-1	TGCGCCAGCAGCCCGGACACCGGGACAGCGAACACTGAAGCTTTCTTT	CASSPDTGTANTEAFF
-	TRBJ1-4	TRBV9	TGTGCCAGTTCTTTCGGGGCTACTAATGAAAAACTGTTTTTT	CASSFGATNEKLFF